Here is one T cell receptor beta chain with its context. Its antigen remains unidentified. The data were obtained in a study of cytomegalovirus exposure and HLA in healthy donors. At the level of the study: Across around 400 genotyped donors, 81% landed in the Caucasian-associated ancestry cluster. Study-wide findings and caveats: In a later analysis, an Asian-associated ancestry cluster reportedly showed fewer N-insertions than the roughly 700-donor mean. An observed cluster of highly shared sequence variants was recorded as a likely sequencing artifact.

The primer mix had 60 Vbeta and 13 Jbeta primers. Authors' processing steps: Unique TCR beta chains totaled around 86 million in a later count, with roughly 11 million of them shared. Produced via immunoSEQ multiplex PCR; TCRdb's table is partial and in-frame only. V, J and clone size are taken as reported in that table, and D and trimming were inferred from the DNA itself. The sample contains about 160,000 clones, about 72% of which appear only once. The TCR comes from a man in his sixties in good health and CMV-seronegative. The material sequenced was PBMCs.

In DNA, the CDR3 is TGTGCCAGCAGTGAACAGGGTCCTCGTAATGAAAAACTGTTTTTT. It yields the protein CASSEQGPRNEKLFF. The gene calls are TRBV2 and TRBJ1-4; maybe TRBD1 (5 bases). The CDR3 has 15 residues. Germline CDR1 reads SNHLY; CDR2 reads FYNNEI. V was pared by 2 bases and J by 4 bases, with 11 bases between. The variable domain in full, with the rest retrieved from reference TRBV2 and TRBJ1-4, is EPEVTQTPSHQVTQMGQEVILRCVPISNHLYFYWYRQILGQKVEFLVSFYNNEISEKSEIFDDQFSVERPDGSNFTLKIRSTKLEDSAMYFCASSEQGPRNEKLFFGSGTQLSVL.